This is a list of T cell receptor beta chains from one sample in a study of graft-versus-host responses after intestinal transplantation. Profiling relied on immunoSEQ multiplex PCR, and the TCRdb table lists in-frame clones only, not all of them. The profile shows 85,000 to 100,000 clones, 86% of them singletons. The sample was PBMCs, taken 255 days after intestinal transplant. The receptors originated from a human patient who received an intestinal transplant, so some T cells may come from the graft donor. The CDR3 runs from the conserved cysteine through the conserved F or W. D genes are given only for firm matches. Some rows have no size entry. The others give once, few or many, or a class for an expanded clone.

V gene	clone size	D gene	J gene	CDR3 protein	CDR3 DNA
TRBV28	.	.	TRBJ2-4	CASSTSTVNIQYF	.
TRBV5-4	.	.	TRBJ1-1	CASSLDRDTEAFF	TGTGCCAGCAGCTTGGACAGAGACACTGAAGCTTTCTTT
TRBV6-1	few	.	TRBJ1-1	CASSRSRDTEAFF	TGTGCCAGCAGCCGATCCAGGGATACTGAAGCTTTCTTT
TRBV4-2	.	.	TRBJ1-4	CASSFPGAGEEKLFF	TGTGCCAGCAGCTTCCCAGGGGCGGGGGAAGAAAAACTGTTTTTT
TRBV7-9	.	.	TRBJ2-6	CASSPRSSGANVLTF	TGTGCCAGCAGCCCTAGGAGCTCTGGGGCCAACGTCCTGACTTTC
TRBV19	few	TRBD1	TRBJ2-1	CASSTLGQGIWGEQFF	TGTGCCAGTAGTACCTTAGGACAGGGGATTTGGGGTGAGCAGTTCTTC
TRBV6-1	.	TRBD1	TRBJ1-1	CASSETGTGKGYTEAFF	TGTGCCAGCAGTGAAACCGGGACAGGGAAGGGATACACTGAAGCTTTCTTT
TRBV7-9	.	.	TRBJ2-2	CASSRGSGELFF	TGTGCCAGCAGCAGGGGGTCCGGGGAGCTGTTTTTT
TRBV6-1	.	TRBD2	TRBJ2-1	CASSEAVAGGVRQFF	TGTGCCAGCAGTGAAGCGGTAGCGGGAGGGGTGCGGCAGTTCTTC
TRBV28	.	TRBD1	TRBJ1-1	CASSLTGVNTEAFF	TGTGCCAGCAGTCTCACAGGGGTCAACACTGAAGCTTTCTTT
TRBV11-2	.	.	TRBJ2-7	CASSLEVGGNEQYF	TGTGCCAGCAGCTTAGAAGTAGGGGGGAACGAGCAGTACTTC
TRBV4-2	.	.	TRBJ2-2	CASSQDRSGVTGELFF	TGTGCCAGCAGCCAAGATCGAAGCGGAGTCACCGGGGAGCTGTTTTTT
TRBV7-3	.	TRBD1	TRBJ1-2	CASSLTGGAGYGYTF	TGTGCCAGCAGCTTAACAGGGGGCGCTGGCTATGGCTACACCTTC
TRBV10-2	.	TRBD2	TRBJ2-1	CASNAPKGAVAGVVEQFF	TGCGCGTCGAACGCTCCTAAAGGAGCCGTAGCGGGAGTAGTTGAGCAGTTCTTC
TRBV13	.	TRBD1	TRBJ1-1	CASSLGQGRGNTEAFF	TGTGCCAGCAGCTTAGGACAGGGGCGAGGGAACACTGAAGCTTTCTTT
TRBV6-5	.	TRBD2	TRBJ2-1	CASSYSQRGVIDEQFF	TGTGCCAGCAGTTACTCACAGCGGGGGGTGATAGATGAGCAGTTCTTC
TRBV10-1	.	.	TRBJ1-5	CASSDLQRQFYSNQPQHF	TGCGCCAGCAGTGACCTACAAAGACAGTTTTATAGCAATCAGCCCCAGCATTTT
TRBV6-1	.	.	TRBJ1-5	CASRPGTVSNQPQHF	TGTGCCAGCAGACCCGGGACCGTAAGCAATCAGCCCCAGCATTTT
TRBV7-2	.	.	TRBJ1-2	CASSLNAGGENGYTF	TGTGCCAGCAGCTTGAACGCAGGAGGAGAAAATGGCTACACCTTC
TRBV19	.	.	TRBJ1-1	CASSTGRDVLNTEAFF	TGTGCCAGTAGTACAGGACGGGACGTCCTCAACACTGAAGCTTTCTTT
TRBV6-1	.	.	TRBJ1-1	CASSDVYRNTEAFF	TGTGCCAGCAGTGACGTTTACAGAAATACTGAAGCTTTCTTT
TRBV19	.	TRBD1	TRBJ2-1	CASGTGTGSVNEQFF	TGTGCCAGTGGGACCGGGACAGGGAGTGTAAATGAGCAGTTCTTC
TRBV4-2	.	TRBD2	TRBJ2-1	CASSPGERGYNEQFF	TGTGCCAGCAGCCCCGGAGAGCGGGGCTACAATGAGCAGTTCTTC
TRBV5-1	.	.	TRBJ2-2	CASSLRQGRLTGELFF	TGCGCCAGCAGCTTAAGGCAGGGAAGATTGACCGGGGAGCTGTTTTTT
TRBV6-5	few	.	TRBJ2-3	CASSYFPSTDTQYF	TGTGCCAGCAGTTACTTCCCCTCGACAGATACGCAGTATTTT
TRBV6-5	few	TRBD1	TRBJ1-2	CASSSAGQGSNYGYTF	TGTGCCAGCAGTTCAGCGGGACAGGGGTCTAACTATGGCTACACCTTC
TRBV15	.	.	TRBJ2-1	CATSRRMAQGDNEQFF	TGTGCCACCAGCAGAAGGATGGCACAGGGAGACAATGAGCAGTTCTTC
TRBV5-5	.	.	TRBJ2-2	CASLWGDTGELFF	TGTGCCAGCCTCTGGGGCGACACCGGGGAGCTGTTTTTT
TRBV6-6	once	.	TRBJ2-4	CASIAGLAKNIQYF	TGTGCCAGCATAGCTGGTCTAGCCAAAAACATTCAGTACTTC
TRBV6-1	.	.	TRBJ2-3	CASSRLGEQYF	TGTGCCAGCAGTCGACTAGGGGAGCAGTATTTT
TRBV6-1	.	TRBD2	TRBJ2-3	CASSAPDNNLAGGTDTQYF	TGTGCCAGCAGTGCGCCCGACAATAATCTAGCGGGGGGGACAGATACGCAGTATTTT